Below are 21 T cell receptor beta chains sequenced from a single sample in a study of shared clonotypes between healthy human individuals. Data came from immunoSEQ multiplex PCR; TCRdb stores just in-frame clones and leaves some out. The sample has approximately 500,000 clones; approximately 80% are singletons. Sequencing was carried out using PBMCs. Receptors originate from a woman between 40 and 50 years old in good health. Some clones in this sample may be carry-over from other donors' samples.

The rearrangement links TRBV18 to TRBJ2-2, with D unresolved. This CDR3 region has 15 residues. CDR1 KGHSH and CDR2 LQKENI come from the germline V gene. V was shortened by 3 bases and J by 2 bases, with 10 bases between the two germline ends. The CDR3 reads CASSPLSPNTGELFF. CDR3 nucleotide sequence: TGTGCCAGCTCACCTTTATCGCCCAACACCGGGGAGCTGTTTTTT.

The J gene is TRBJ2-1, the V gene TRBV5-1, with TRBD2 matching over 11 bases. Germline CDR1 SGHRS, CDR2 YFSETQ. The junction had 10 bases not matched to a gene; V was cut back by 4 bases and J by 7 bases. The CDR3 loop spans 16 amino acids. The CDR3 DNA reads as TGCGCCAGCAGCCCCTCCGGGCTAGCGGGGGGAAATGAGCAGTTCTTC. This sequence encodes CASSPSGLAGGNEQFF.

V is TRBV19 and J is TRBJ1-3; D remains ambiguous. Trimming left V 6 bases short and J 4 bases short, with 13 bases between. In germline, CDR1 is LNHDA, CDR2 SQIVND (reference sequence). The CDR3 is made up of 14 amino acids. The CDR3 DNA reads TGTGCCAGTAGAATCTCTGGCGGCGGAAACACCATATATTTT. It encodes CASRISGGGNTIYF.

The V call is TRBV11-2, the J call TRBJ2-7, with 11 bases that match TRBD2. The V gene's germline CDR1 is SGHAT and CDR2 FQNNGV. The CDR3 is 18 amino acids. V was clipped by 5 bases and J by 1 base; unmatched bases: 13. The CDR3 loop reads CASSPISRPSGRSYEQYF. CDR3 DNA sequence: TGTGCCAGCAGCCCGATCTCAAGGCCTAGCGGGAGGTCCTACGAGCAGTACTTC.

The V and J genes are TRBV7-9 and TRBJ2-3; D possibly uses TRBD1 or TRBD2 (6 bases each). This CDR3 has 15 residues. The V gene's germline CDR1 is SEHNR and CDR2 FQNEAQ (reference sequence). Deletions cut 3 bases from V and 3 bases from J, with 13 bases between. The DNA of the CDR3 is TGTGCCAGCAGCTTGGGGGGACACAGTACAGATACGCAGTATTTT. Protein product: CASSLGGHSTDTQYF.

The J gene is TRBJ1-3, the V gene TRBV7-8; D gene ambiguous. Germline CDR1 is SGHVS and CDR2 is FQNEAQ. CDR3 length: 15 residues. V was shortened by 5 bases and J by 3 bases, with 14 bases between the two germline ends. The CDR3 protein is CASSPVMAGGNTIYF. CDR3 DNA sequence: TGTGCCAGCAGCCCAGTGATGGCGGGTGGAAACACCATATATTTT. Together with reference TRBV7-8 and TRBJ1-3, the CDR3 gives the full variable domain: GAGVSQSPRYKVAKRGQDVALRCDPISGHVSLFWYQQALGQGPEFLTYFQNEAQLDKSGLPSDRFFAERPEGSVSTLKIQRTQQEDSAVYLCASSPVMAGGNTIYFGEGSWLTVV.

To note about this clone: The likely explanation is a read error, given a far larger clone one base away. This chain connects TRBV4-2 to TRBJ1-5, with 7 bases aligning to TRBD1. Germline-derived CDR1 and CDR2 are LGHNA and YNFKEQ. The V segment lost 4 bases and the J segment 5 bases; nucleotides outside the gene matches: 8. The CDR3 runs to 15 residues. CDR3 sequence (DNA): TGTGCCAGCAGCCGAGATGAGGGGGCTCATCAGCCCCAGCATTTT. It translates to CASSRDEGAHQPQHF.

The genes are TRBV10-3 and TRBJ1-1, with D tentatively TRBD1 (5 bases). Germline loops: CDR1 ENHRY, CDR2 SYGVKD. V was shortened by 3 bases and J by 4 bases, with 9 bases between the two germline ends. The CDR3 contains 13 residues. The CDR3 DNA reads as TGTGCCATCAGTGACGTTGGGGGCACTGAAGCTTTCTTT. Its protein product is CAISDVGGTEAFF.

The CDR3 DNA follows: TGTGCCACCAGCAGAGGGACCGGGACTAATGAAAAACTGTTTTTT. Amino acids: CATSRGTGTNEKLFF. The chain couples TRBV15 to TRBJ1-4; D not certain. Germline values: CDR1 LNHNV, CDR2 YYDKDF (reference sequence). Trimming cost V 1 base and J 2 bases, with 8 bases left between them. There are 15 residues in the CDR3.

Points on this clone: A clone one base away is much larger, so this may be a read error. This chain connects TRBV4-2 to TRBJ2-1; 14 nucleotides line up with TRBD2. CDR1 LGHNA and CDR2 YNFKEQ come from the germline V gene. This CDR3 contains 18 residues. In DNA form, the CDR3 reads TGTGCCTGCAGCTACAGGACTAGCGGGAGGATAGGCTACAATGAGCAGTTCTTC. Amino acids: CACSYRTSGRIGYNEQFF.

The rearrangement uses TRBV15 and TRBJ1-6, with D unresolved. V shed 0 bases and J shed 8 bases, with 5 bases lying between them. Germline V gene sequence: CDR1 LNHNV, CDR2 YYDKDF (reference sequence). CDR3 length: 13 amino acids. CDR3 in DNA: TGTGCCACCAGCAGAGACCCTTATTCACCCCTCCACTTT. Its protein is CATSRDPYSPLHF.

In the case of this clone: Other nucleotide sequences in the sample specify the same CDR3. The rearrangement uses TRBV18 and TRBJ2-1; unclear D gene. V lost 3 bases to trimming and J lost 5 bases, with 8 bases between them. CDR1 is KGHSH and CDR2 is LQKENI in the germline V gene. This CDR3 comprises 13 residues. CDR3 sequence reads: CASSPGLNNEQFF. The CDR3 coding sequence is TGTGCCAGCTCACCGGGTTTGAACAATGAGCAGTTCTTC.

This chain uses TRBV19 with TRBJ2-7, with TRBD2 matching 8 bases. Germline V CDR1 and CDR2: LNHDA, SQIVND (reference sequence). Unmatched junction bases numbered 2, after V lost 0 bases and J lost 1 base. The CDR3 consists of 15 residues. CDR3 nucleotide sequence: TGTGCCAGTAGTATAGATCGGGGGGGATCCTACGAGCAGTACTTC. Translating gives CASSIDRGGSYEQYF.

The chain carries TRBV5-1 and TRBJ2-2; 8 bases are shared with TRBD2. CDR3 length: 15 residues. V shed 4 bases and J 1 base; nucleotides not matched to a gene: 3. Germline CDR1 reads SGHRS; CDR2 reads YFSETQ. Here the CDR3 DNA reads TGCGCCAGCAGCACTAGCGGAAAGAACACCGGGGAGCTGTTTTTT. It yields the protein CASSTSGKNTGELFF.

The V and J genes are TRBV28 and TRBJ2-1, with D maybe TRBD2 (5 bases). CDR1 and CDR2 from the germline V gene are MDHEN and SYDVKM. The CDR3 totals 16 residues. V was cut by 3 bases and J by 1 base, with 13 bases left in between. CDR3 residues: CASSLRGSVSYNEQFF. The CDR3 DNA reads as TGTGCCAGCAGTTTGAGAGGGTCAGTGTCCTACAATGAGCAGTTCTTC.

V and J are TRBV6-1 and TRBJ2-3; D uncertain. The germline V gene encodes CDR1 MNHNS and CDR2 SASEGT. The CDR3 is made up of 13 amino acids. Trimming left V 2 bases short and J 4 bases short, with 7 bases between. The CDR3 DNA follows: TGTGCCAGCAGTGAAAGTCAGGCAGATACGCAGTATTTT. It specifies CASSESQADTQYF.

This clone was counted a single time. V usage is TRBV5-4 and J usage is TRBJ2-7; 10 bases agree with TRBD2. V lost 2 bases, J lost 0 bases, and 8 bases stayed unmatched. Germline CDR1 SGHNT, CDR2 YYREEE (reference sequence). This CDR3 contains 17 residues. The CDR3 protein is CASSLGAGGNHSYEQYF. CDR3 nucleotides: TGTGCCAGCAGCTTAGGAGCGGGAGGGAACCACTCCTACGAGCAGTACTTC.

This chain uses TRBV18 with TRBJ2-5, with a tentative D call TRBD2 (5 bases). The germline V gene has CDR1 KGHSH and CDR2 LQKENI. Deletions cut 5 bases from V and 5 bases from J, with 12 bases between. The CDR3 is made up of 13 amino acids. The CDR3 coding sequence is TGTGCCAGCTCAGCCTTAGGCGGGGAGACCCAGTACTTC. This translates into CASSALGGETQYF.

V usage is TRBV5-1 and J usage is TRBJ2-3; TRBD2 aligns across 15 bases. Trimming at V came to 4 bases and at J to 3 bases, leaving 6 bases not matched to a gene. CDR1 SGHRS and CDR2 YFSETQ come from the germline V gene. The CDR3 runs to 17 residues. CDR3 sequence (DNA): TGCGCCAGCAGCGAGGGACTAGCGGGAGGACTGACAGATACGCAGTATTTT. It is translated as CASSEGLAGGLTDTQYF.

V gene TRBV9 combines with J gene TRBJ2-1; 8 bases align to TRBD1. The CDR3 length is 17 residues. Germline-derived CDR1 and CDR2 are SGDLS and YYNGEE. The ends lost 0 bases at V and 6 bases at J; junction bases unmatched: 11. Here the CDR3 reads CASSVDLASTGGNEQFF. Here the CDR3 DNA reads TGTGCCAGCAGCGTAGATCTGGCCTCCACAGGGGGCAATGAGCAGTTCTTC. The variable domain in full, completed from reference TRBV9 and TRBJ2-1, reads DSGVTQTPKHLITATGQRVTLRCSPRSGDLSVYWYQQSLDQGLQFLIQYYNGEERAKGNILERFSAQQFPDLHSELNLSSLELGDSALYFCASSVDLASTGGNEQFFGPGTRLTVL.

The rearrangement links TRBV7-8 to TRBJ2-7; TRBD1 matches 8 bases. J was trimmed by 1 base and V by 6 bases; bases with no gene match: 8. The germline CDR1 and CDR2 sequences are SGHVS and FQNEAQ. The CDR3 length is 15 residues. Here the CDR3 reads CASSLDRGLSYEQYF. CDR3 DNA: TGTGCCAGCAGTCTCGACAGGGGCTTATCCTACGAGCAGTACTTC.